A single sample gave rise to the 13 T cell receptor beta chains below, sequenced in a study of blood T cell repertoires in COVID-19. Assay used: immunoSEQ multiplex PCR; TCRdb lists only in-frame clones, some missing. Among fewer than 200,000 clones listed, around 82% were seen once. The sample was peripheral blood. Every receptor here comes from a woman between 35 and 50 years old with COVID-19, enrolled during active disease.

This sequence joins TRBV7-9 and TRBJ1-3; D may be TRBD1 (6 bases). V gave up 1 base and J gave up 4 bases, with 14 bases separating them. Per germline, CDR1 SEHNR and CDR2 FQNEAQ (reference sequence). This CDR3 has 16 amino acids. CDR3 nucleotide sequence: TGTGCCAGCAGCTTAGACTCCCCAGGGGCGGGAAACACCATATATTTT. Its translation is CASSLDSPGAGNTIYF.

The sample holds one count of this clone. The gene calls are TRBV28 and TRBJ2-2, with TRBD2 matching 9 bases. J lost 3 bases, V lost 8 bases, and 4 bases had no gene match. The CDR3 consists of 14 residues. CDR1 is MDHEN and CDR2 is SYDVKM in the germline V gene. CDR3 residues: CASEREDYTGELFF. CDR3 sequence (DNA): TGTGCCAGCGAGCGGGAGGATTACACCGGGGAGCTGTTTTTT.

The chain uses TRBV5-1 and TRBJ2-5; TRBD1 is a possible D gene (5 bases). V lost 0 bases and J 5 bases, leaving 14 bases between the germline ends. The CDR3 loop spans 15 amino acids. Germline-derived CDR1 and CDR2 are SGHRS and YFSETQ. CDR3 bases: TGCGCCAGCAGCTTGGCAGGGTTGTTCGGGGAGACCCAGTACTTC. Its protein is CASSLAGLFGETQYF.

The CDR3 nucleotides are TGTGCCAGCAGTTACCCCGAGTCGCTTGAGCAGTTCTTC. It encodes CASSYPESLEQFF. V and J are TRBV6-6 and TRBJ2-1; D is uncertain. The CDR3 length is 13 residues. Germline loops: CDR1 MNHNY, CDR2 SVGAGI (reference sequence). Trimming cost V 2 bases and J 9 bases, with 11 bases left between them.

The chain uses TRBV12-3 or TRBV12-4 and TRBJ1-1; D remains unclear. CDR3 size: 11 residues. The V end lost 4 bases, the J end lost 2 bases, and 2 bases lay between the germline ends. In DNA, the CDR3 is TGTGCCAGCAGTTCTAACACTGAAGCTTTCTTT. Its translation is CASSSNTEAFF.

This clone occurred a few times. The chain carries TRBV10-2 and TRBJ1-2; possibly TRBD1 for D (5 bases). The V gene lost 5 bases and the J gene lost 4 bases, with 8 bases spanning the gap. Germline V gives CDR1 WSHSY, CDR2 SAAADI. The CDR3 runs to 12 residues. DNA of the CDR3: TGCGCCAGCAGTTCAGGGTCCTATGGCTACACCTTC. This translates into CASSSGSYGYTF.

V is TRBV30 and J is TRBJ1-1, with TRBD1 matching 9 bases. The CDR3 spans 14 residues. From germline, CDR1 is GTSNPN and CDR2 SVGIG (reference sequence). V lost 1 base and J lost 6; bases outside the gene matches: 6. Here the CDR3 reads CAWSGGTGRSEAFF. In nucleotides, the CDR3 is TGTGCCTGGAGTGGGGGGACAGGGAGGTCTGAAGCTTTCTTT.

This clone came up once. The CDR3 DNA reads as TGCGCCAGCAGCTCCCTAGCGGTCACCGGGGAGCTGTTTTTT. Its protein is CASSSLAVTGELFF. J is TRBJ2-2 and V is TRBV5-1; 7 bases agree with TRBD2. V shed 3 bases, J shed 4 bases, and the junction held 3 bases outside the gene matches. The CDR3 loop spans 14 amino acids. Germline CDR1 is SGHRS and CDR2 is YFSETQ.

The CDR3 DNA sequence: TGTGCCAGCAGCCCGGACAGGGTTCGTGAAAAACTGTTTTTT. This translates into CASSPDRVREKLFF. This chain links TRBV7-3 with TRBJ1-4, with 8 positions matching TRBD1. Germline values: CDR1 SGHTA, CDR2 FQGTGA. This CDR3 is 14 amino acids long. After removal of 5 bases from V and 7 bases from J, the junction contained 6 bases not matched to a gene.

This chain joins TRBV11-2 and TRBJ2-2, with D tentatively TRBD2 (5 bases). The CDR3 sequence is 14 residues long. The germline gives CDR1 SGHAT, CDR2 FQNNGV. V was shortened by 5 bases and J by 6 bases, with 13 bases between the two germline ends. CDR3 amino acids: CASSLGGGSGELFF. The DNA for the CDR3 is TGTGCCAGCAGCCTAGGAGGCGGATCCGGGGAGCTGTTTTTT. Variable domain in full (rest from reference TRBV11-2 and TRBJ2-2): EAGVAQSPRYKIIEKRQSVAFWCNPISGHATLYWYQQILGQGPKLLIQFQNNGVVDDSQLPKDRFSAERLKGVDSTLKIQPAKLEDSAVYLCASSLGGGSGELFFGEGSRLTVL.

The chain couples TRBV28 to TRBJ1-3; weak D call: TRBD1 (5 bases). Germline V gene data show CDR1 as MDHEN and CDR2 as SYDVKM. The V end was cut by 4 bases, the J end by 1 base, with 17 bases between. The CDR3 is 17 residues long. CDR3 in DNA: TGTGCCAGCAGTTCCCCTCGAGTTGGGACTTCTGGAAACACCATATATTTT. Residues: CASSSPRVGTSGNTIYF.

Notes on this clone: At one of its ends the junction is not consistent with the germline gene, which may arise from a read error. The V call is TRBV7-7, the J call TRBJ2-1; 7 bases align to TRBD1. CDR1 is SSHAT, CDR2 FNYEAQ, per germline (reference sequence). This CDR3 spans 14 amino acids. As DNA, the CDR3 is TGTGCTAGCAGCTTAAAGACAGGGAGTAATGAGCAGTTCTTC. Its protein product is CASSLKTGSNEQFF. The whole variable domain, filled in from reference TRBV7-7 and TRBJ2-1, reads GAGVSQSPRYKVTKRGQDVTLRCDPISSHATLYWYQQALGQGPEFLTYFNYEAQPDKSGLPSDRFSAERPEGSISTLTIQRTEQRDSAMYRCASSLKTGSNEQFFGPGTRLTVL.

The chain couples TRBV28 to TRBJ2-7, with D perhaps matching TRBD2 (6 bases). Germline values: CDR1 MDHEN, CDR2 SYDVKM. This CDR3 comprises 12 residues. V was cut by 8 bases and J by 4 bases, with 12 bases left in between. CDR3 loop: CASVSGTYEQYF. In DNA form, the CDR3 reads TGTGCCAGCGTTAGCGGAACTTACGAGCAGTACTTC. Combining the CDR3 with reference TRBV28 and TRBJ2-7 gives the whole variable domain DVKVTQSSRYLVKRTGEKVFLECVQDMDHENMFWYRQDPGLGLRLIYFSYDVKMKEKGDIPEGYSVSREKKERFSLILESASTNQTSMYLCASVSGTYEQYFGPGTRLTVT.